There are a few counts of the clone carrying this TCR beta chain. TCRdb keeps only in-frame clones here, not all; method: immunoSEQ multiplex PCR. Of 47,000 or so clones in the sample, around 86% are singletons; the top ten hold 11%. The CDR3 is made up of 14 amino acids. With 0 bases removed from V and 4 bases from J, the gap between germline ends came to 10 bases. The germline V gene encodes CDR1 SGHVS and CDR2 FQNEAQ. This sample is part of a study of OX40 agonist ivuxolimab in advanced cancers. This clonotype was sampled from an adult with an advanced solid tumor such as melanoma, head and neck, liver or kidney cancer. This rearrangement joins TRBV7-8 to TRBJ2-7, with a tentative D call TRBD2 (5 bases). The sequenced sample was CD4+ or CD8+ T cells sorted from blood, obtained in a trial of the OX40 agonist ivuxolimab. The CDR3 DNA reads as TGTGCCAGCAGCTTAGCACCGGGATGGTACGAGCAGTACTTC. Translated: CASSLAPGWYEQYF.